Listed below are T cell receptor beta chains from one sample, sequenced in a study of a mutant IDH1 vaccine in newly diagnosed glioma. No antigens are known for them. Profiling relied on immunoSEQ multiplex PCR, and the TCRdb table lists in-frame clones only, not all of them. The data hold about 40,000 clones, with 65% to 85% observed a single time. The source was PBMCs, collected from a glioma patient whose treatment included an IDH1 peptide vaccine. Source of these receptors: a man aged 40-55 years with glioma. CDR3s include the opening cysteine and the closing phenylalanine or tryptophan. The D gene is left open where the match is weak. Size tells how often a clone was seen (once, few, many) or the class of an expanded clone, and some rows leave it out.

v_call: TRBV18
d_call: .
j_call: TRBJ2-7
clone_size: .
cdr3_nt: TGTGCCAGCTCACCAGGAGGGCCCGAGCAGTACTTC
cdr3_aa: CASSPGGPEQYF

v_call: TRBV7-2
d_call: .
j_call: TRBJ1-3
clone_size: .
cdr3_nt: TGTGCCAGCAGCACCCTCTTGGTCGGAAACACCATATATTTT
cdr3_aa: CASSTLLVGNTIYF

v_call: TRBV2
d_call: .
j_call: TRBJ2-7
clone_size: .
cdr3_nt: TGTGCCAGCAGTGCCAGGGGATCGTCCTACGAGCAGTACTTC
cdr3_aa: CASSARGSSYEQYF

v_call: TRBV7-2
d_call: .
j_call: TRBJ2-3
clone_size: once
cdr3_nt: TGTGCCAGCAGCTTACGGGAGCGCGGTACGCAGTATTTT
cdr3_aa: CASSLRERGTQYF

v_call: TRBV6-5
d_call: TRBD2
j_call: TRBJ2-7
clone_size: .
cdr3_nt: TGTGCCAGCAGTTGGTCAAGCGGGATGAGGTACGAGCAGTACTTC
cdr3_aa: CASSWSSGMRYEQYF

v_call: TRBV4-2
d_call: TRBD2
j_call: TRBJ2-7
clone_size: .
cdr3_nt: TGTGCCAGCAGCCAAGAACCGGGACTACTCTCCTACGAGCAGTACTTC
cdr3_aa: CASSQEPGLLSYEQYF

v_call: TRBV7-2
d_call: TRBD1
j_call: TRBJ2-3
clone_size: .
cdr3_nt: TGTGCCAGCAGCTTGACAGGGACAGATACGCAGTATTTT
cdr3_aa: CASSLTGTDTQYF

v_call: TRBV7-9
d_call: .
j_call: TRBJ2-5
clone_size: .
cdr3_nt: TGTGCCAGCAGCTCCGGCCCCGGCGGGGAGACCCAGTACTTC
cdr3_aa: CASSSGPGGETQYF

v_call: TRBV6-5
d_call: .
j_call: TRBJ2-6
clone_size: .
cdr3_nt: TGTGCCAGCAGACCCCTTGCGGTTGGGGCCAACGTCCTGACTTTC
cdr3_aa: CASRPLAVGANVLTF

v_call: TRBV29-1
d_call: TRBD1
j_call: TRBJ2-2
clone_size: .
cdr3_nt: TGCAGCGCCATGACAGGGTCCGGGGAGCTGTTTTTT
cdr3_aa: CSAMTGSGELFF

v_call: TRBV7-9
d_call: TRBD1
j_call: TRBJ1-1
clone_size: few
cdr3_nt: TGTGCCAGCAGCGGACAGGCAAGTGGATTGAACACTGAAGCTTTCTTT
cdr3_aa: CASSGQASGLNTEAFF

v_call: TRBV19
d_call: .
j_call: TRBJ1-2
clone_size: few
cdr3_nt: TGTGCCAGTAGTATGGTAGGGGCGAACTATGGCTACACCTTC
cdr3_aa: CASSMVGANYGYTF